This T cell receptor (beta chain) was sequenced during a study of shared clonotypes between healthy human individuals. On the study more broadly: CD4 naive and memory got three plates each, CD8 naive two, CD8 memory one.

Of note for this clone: Antigen specificity is unknown.

Profiling relied on immunoSEQ multiplex PCR, and the TCRdb table lists in-frame clones only, not all of them. The sample has around 2.1 million clones, just over 90% seen once. Study outcomes and limitations: Sampling involved blood alone; tissue repertoires likely differ.

Deletions cut 0 bases from V and 4 bases from J, with 8 bases between. This CDR3 comprises 13 residues. Germline V gene sequence: CDR1 SGHKS, CDR2 YYEKEE (reference sequence). Naive CD8 cells, CD45RO-negative and positively selected for CCR7, excluded terminally differentiated effector memory CD45RA+ cells. The chain has TRBV5-5 and TRBJ2-7; D may be TRBD1 (5 bases). The specimen sequenced was naive CD8+ T cells from PBMCs. This receptor was taken from a man between 18 and 35 years old in good health. Some clones in this sample may be carry-over from other donors' samples. CDR3 in amino acids: CASSLDRGYEQYF. CDR3 coding DNA: TGTGCCAGCAGCTTGGATAGGGGATACGAGCAGTACTTC.